These 6 T cell receptor beta chains were sequenced from one sample in a study of radiotherapy plus CTLA-4 blockade in lung cancer. Clones were sequenced by immunoSEQ multiplex PCR, and TCRdb holds only the in-frame ones, with some missing. This sample has more than 90,000 clones, with roughly 88% found just once. The material sequenced was peripheral blood, taken from a patient treated with radiotherapy plus ipilimumab. The source of these receptors is a human donor with non-small cell lung cancer that progressed on radiotherapy plus ipilimumab.

In the case of this clone: The junction departs from germline at one end; a sequencing error may be responsible. The chain recombines TRBV6-1 with TRBJ1-5; a possible D gene is TRBD1 (6 bases). CDR1 MNHNS and CDR2 SASEGT come from the germline V gene. The CDR3 length is 13 residues. CDR3 protein: CASKGVGDQSQHF. The CDR3 DNA reads TGTGCCAGCAAGGGGGTAGGGGATCAGTCCCAGCATTTT.

The chain is built from TRBV4-1 and TRBJ1-1; tentative D call: TRBD1 (6 bases). Germline V gene data show CDR1 as MGHRA and CDR2 as YSYEKL. CDR3 size: 13 residues. V gave up 10 bases and J gave up 0 bases, with 12 bases separating them. The CDR3, as DNA: TGCGCCACCAACGACAGGTTGAACACTGAAGCTTTCTTT. Protein sequence: CATNDRLNTEAFF.

The chain carries TRBV4-2 and TRBJ2-7, with 10 bases that match TRBD2. CDR3 size: 17 residues. V shed 4 bases, J shed 1 base, and the junction held 10 bases outside the gene matches. From germline, CDR1 is LGHNA and CDR2 YNFKEQ. CDR3 bases: TGTGCCAGCAGCCCCACAGCGGGAGGGCTTGGGTCCTACGAGCAGTACTTC. This gives the protein CASSPTAGGLGSYEQYF.

The chain has TRBV30 and TRBJ2-5, with D tentatively TRBD2 (5 bases). The CDR3 is 13 residues long. The V gene's germline CDR1 is GTSNPN and CDR2 SVGIG (reference sequence). With 2 bases removed from V and 5 bases from J, the gap between germline ends came to 12 bases. The CDR3 DNA follows: TGTGCCTGGAGTCTCGCGGGTCGGGAGACCCAGTACTTC. It encodes CAWSLAGRETQYF.

The chain's CDR3 is CSGNDGTDTQYF. The CDR3, as DNA: TGCAGCGGCAACGACGGCACAGATACGCAGTATTTT. This rearrangement joins TRBV29-1 to TRBJ2-3; no clear D. V lost 7 bases and J 1 base, leaving 9 bases between the germline ends. Germline CDR1 is SQVTM and CDR2 is ANQGSEA. This CDR3 is built from 12 residues.

V gene TRBV27 combines with J gene TRBJ1-6, with D perhaps TRBD1 (5 bases). The CDR3 totals 15 residues. The germline gives CDR1 MNHEY, CDR2 SMNVEV (reference sequence). The ends were cut back, 3 bases at V and 13 bases at J, with 19 bases in the middle. This CDR3 is CASSFQGEDKFPLHF. DNA for the CDR3: TGTGCCAGCAGTTTTCAGGGAGAAGACAAGTTCCCCCTCCACTTT.